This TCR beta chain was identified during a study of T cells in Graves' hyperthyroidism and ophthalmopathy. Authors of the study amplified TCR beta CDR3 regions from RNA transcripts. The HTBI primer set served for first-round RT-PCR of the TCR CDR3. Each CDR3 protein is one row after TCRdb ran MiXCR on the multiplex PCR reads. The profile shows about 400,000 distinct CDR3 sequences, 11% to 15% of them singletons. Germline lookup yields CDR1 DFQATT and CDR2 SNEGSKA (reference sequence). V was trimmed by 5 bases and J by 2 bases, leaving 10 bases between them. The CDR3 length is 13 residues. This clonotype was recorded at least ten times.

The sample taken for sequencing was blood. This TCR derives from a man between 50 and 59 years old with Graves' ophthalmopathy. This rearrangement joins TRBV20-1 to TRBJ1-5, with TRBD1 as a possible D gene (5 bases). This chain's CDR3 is CSAHQGGNQPQHF. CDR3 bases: TGCAGTGCTCATCAGGGTGGCAATCAGCCCCAGCATTTT.